A single sample is the source of the 21 T cell receptor beta chains below, sequenced in a study of blood T cell repertoires in COVID-19. This table comes from immunoSEQ multiplex PCR, and its TCRdb copy is limited to in-frame clones, with some not included. The profile shows under 250,000 clones, around nine tenths of them singletons. Sequencing was performed on peripheral blood. The receptor source for this set is a woman in her sixties or seventies who had recovered from COVID-19.

V is TRBV7-2 and J is TRBJ2-7; TRBD2 matches 11 bases. Per germline, CDR1 SGHTA and CDR2 FQGNSA. J lost 7 bases, V lost 4 bases, and 9 bases had no gene match. The CDR3 runs 15 residues. CDR3 residues: CASSSTSGGSWEQYF. DNA of the CDR3: TGTGCCAGCAGCTCCACTAGCGGGGGTTCTTGGGAGCAGTACTTC.

This chain joins TRBV19 and TRBJ1-1; TRBD1 might be the D (6 bases). V was trimmed by 9 bases and J by 6 bases, leaving 17 bases between them. The CDR3 contains 13 residues. Germline loops: CDR1 LNHDA, CDR2 SQIVND (reference sequence). The CDR3 DNA is TGTGCCAGCTCAACCAGGGGATTGTCTGAAGCTTTCTTT. Its translation: CASSTRGLSEAFF.

This rearrangement joins TRBV9 to TRBJ2-7, with a tentative D call TRBD2 (5 bases). CDR3 length: 12 amino acids. The germline V gene has CDR1 SGDLS and CDR2 YYNGEE. Deletions cut 3 bases from V and 1 base from J, with 5 bases between. CDR3 amino acids: CASSGESYEQYF. The CDR3 nucleotides read TGTGCCAGCAGCGGGGAGTCCTACGAGCAGTACTTC.

The chain employs TRBV7-8 and TRBJ2-1; 13 bases match TRBD2. Germline trimming cut 2 bases from V and 3 bases from J; bases unmatched to any gene: 7. The CDR3 is made up of 18 amino acids. CDR1 SGHVS and CDR2 FQNEAQ come from the germline V gene. CDR3 nucleotide sequence: TGTGCCAGCAGCTTATCAGGACTAGCGGGGGTATACTACAATGAGCAGTTCTTC. This gives the protein CASSLSGLAGVYYNEQFF.

This chain uses TRBV19 with TRBJ2-2; 7 bases agree with TRBD2. CDR3 size: 16 residues. Trimming at V came to 8 bases and at J to 8 bases, leaving 17 bases not matched to a gene. Germline V lookup: CDR1 LNHDA, CDR2 SQIVND (reference sequence). The CDR3 DNA follows: TGTGCCAGTCGGACCCACAGCGGGACCTCGGCAGGGGAGCTGTTTTTT. Translating gives CASRTHSGTSAGELFF.

This clone was detected only a few times. The V gene is TRBV3-1 (or the pseudogene TRBV3-2), the J gene TRBJ2-5, with 12 nucleotides matching TRBD2. V lost 1 base to trimming and J lost 4 bases; unmatched junction nucleotides: 1. CDR1 LGHDT and CDR2 YNNKEL come from the germline V gene (reference sequence). The CDR3 contains 15 residues. CDR3 nucleotides: TGTGCCAGCAGCCAAGTGGGACTAGCGGGAGAGACCCAGTACTTC. It specifies CASSQVGLAGETQYF.

V gene TRBV10-1 combines with J gene TRBJ1-4, with a tentative D call TRBD1 (5 bases). The CDR3 sequence is 15 residues long. CDR1 and CDR2 from the germline V gene are WNHNN and SYGVQD (reference sequence). V lost 9 bases, J lost 4 bases, and 18 bases lay in between. CDR3 bases: TGCGCCAGTTTTCTCCCAGGGCCTAATAATGAAAAACTGTTTTTT. It codes for CASFLPGPNNEKLFF.

The chain has TRBV6-1 and TRBJ2-4; D not certain. CDR3 length equals 14 residues. Germline V gives CDR1 MNHNS, CDR2 SASEGT. V shed 1 base and J shed 8 bases, with 12 bases lying between them. CDR3 coding DNA: TGTGCCAGCAGTGAAGAAAGAGTTTTGGACATTCAGTACTTC. This codes for CASSEERVLDIQYF.

CDR3 nucleotide sequence: TGTGCCACCAGCAGGAACCAGGGGGGAGATACGCAGTATTTT. Translation: CATSRNQGGDTQYF. This chain connects TRBV15 to TRBJ2-3; weak D call: TRBD1 (7 bases). CDR1 LNHNV and CDR2 YYDKDF come from the germline V gene (reference sequence). The CDR3 is 14 amino acids. V lost 3 bases and J lost 5, with 12 bases in between.

The chain links TRBV25-1 to TRBJ1-2; D remains unclear. V gave up 4 bases and J gave up 0 bases, with 3 bases separating them. The germline V gene has CDR1 MGHDK and CDR2 SYGVNS. The CDR3 covers 12 residues. CDR3 in amino acids: CASSATNYGYTF. The CDR3 DNA is TGTGCCAGCAGTGCAACTAACTATGGCTACACCTTC.

As regards this clone: The same CDR3 also results from other DNA sequences found in this sample. The chain combines TRBV7-2 with TRBJ2-3, with D uncertain. Trimming shortened V by 1 base and J by 2 bases, and 7 bases separated the two germline ends. The CDR3 covers 14 residues. Germline V gene data show CDR1 as SGHTA and CDR2 as FQGNSA. In nucleotides, the CDR3 is TGTGCCAGCAGCTTAGGTGGCATCACAGATACGCAGTATTTT. Protein sequence: CASSLGGITDTQYF.

The V call is TRBV9, the J call TRBJ2-7, with D maybe TRBD2 (6 bases). The V gene lost 4 bases and the J gene lost 4 bases, with 18 bases spanning the gap. Germline lookup yields CDR1 SGDLS and CDR2 YYNGEE. This CDR3 is built from 15 residues. CDR3 in amino acids: CASSQGGEDFYEQYF. DNA of the CDR3: TGTGCCAGCAGCCAGGGTGGGGAGGACTTTTACGAGCAGTACTTC.

The genes are TRBV27 and TRBJ2-7; 14 bases align to TRBD2. Per the germline V gene, CDR1 is MNHEY and CDR2 is SMNVEV (reference sequence). This CDR3 contains 15 residues. The J segment lost 4 bases and the V segment lost 2 bases, leaving 1 base of the junction unmatched. The CDR3 DNA sequence: TGTGCCAGCAGTTTAGGGACTAGCGGGAGATACGAGCAGTACTTC. Translation: CASSLGTSGRYEQYF.

The DNA of the CDR3 is TGTGCCAGCAGCGTCCAGACAGGGGGGAACACTGAAGCTTTCTTT. Amino acid sequence: CASSVQTGGNTEAFF. The V call is TRBV9, the J call TRBJ1-1; 9 bases map to TRBD1. This CDR3 spans 15 amino acids. CDR1 is SGDLS and CDR2 is YYNGEE in the germline V gene. Germline trimming cut 2 bases from V and 1 base from J; bases unmatched to any gene: 3.

The gene calls are TRBV7-9 and TRBJ2-7; no clear D. In germline, CDR1 is SEHNR, CDR2 FQNEAQ (reference sequence). The CDR3 covers 15 residues. Trimming removed 7 bases from V and 7 bases from J, with 23 bases in between. The CDR3 DNA sequence: TGTGCCAGCATCAATCCCGCGAATCCCTTGGAGGAGCAGTACTTC. This encodes CASINPANPLEEQYF.

The chain links TRBV11-2 to TRBJ1-2; TRBD1 matches at 9 bases. The germline V gene has CDR1 SGHAT and CDR2 FQNNGV. V trimming: 6 bases; J trimming: 3 bases; junction bases outside the gene matches: 8. The CDR3 contains 15 residues. CDR3 region: CASSPGTGSYYGYTF. DNA of the CDR3: TGTGCCAGCAGTCCCGGGACAGGGTCCTACTATGGCTACACCTTC.

The chain has TRBV10-3 and TRBJ2-7; 8 nucleotides align to TRBD2. The V gene end was trimmed by 0 bases and the J gene end by 5 bases; junction bases not matched to a gene: 6. The germline V gene encodes CDR1 ENHRY and CDR2 SYGVKD. The CDR3 length is 15 residues. Written as DNA, the CDR3 is TGTGCCATCAGTGAGTCGACGGGGGGGCACAACGAGCAGTACTTC. Translating gives CAISESTGGHNEQYF.

The chain has TRBV2 and TRBJ1-5, with TRBD1 identical over 8 bases. This CDR3 comprises 12 residues. The junction had 3 bases not matched to a gene; V was cut back by 7 bases and J by 7 bases. Germline V lookup: CDR1 SNHLY, CDR2 FYNNEI. CDR3 sequence: CASMGTGQPQHF. CDR3 nucleotide sequence: TGTGCCAGCATGGGGACAGGACAGCCCCAGCATTTT.

The chain joins TRBV7-3 to TRBJ1-2; D is ambiguous. The CDR3 runs to 12 residues. V was pared by 5 bases and J by 8 bases, with 12 bases between. Germline CDR1 reads SGHTA; CDR2 reads FQGTGA. The CDR3: CASSLSEEGYTF. The CDR3 DNA reads TGTGCCAGCAGCCTCTCCGAGGAGGGCTACACCTTC. Looking up the rest from reference TRBV7-3 and TRBJ1-2 gives the full variable domain: GAGVSQTPSNKVTEKGKYVELRCDPISGHTALYWYRQSLGQGPEFLIYFQGTGAADDSGLPNDRFFAVRPEGSVSTLKIQRTERGDSAVYLCASSLSEEGYTFGSGTRLTVV.

This chain joins TRBV2 and TRBJ2-5; 7 nucleotides match TRBD1. The V segment lost 4 bases and the J segment 5 bases; nucleotides outside the gene matches: 4. This CDR3 spans 13 amino acids. CDR1 and CDR2 (germline): SNHLY, FYNNEI. CDR3 amino acids: CASSATGRETQYF. The CDR3 DNA reads TGTGCCAGCAGTGCGACAGGGCGGGAGACCCAGTACTTC.

The gene calls are TRBV5-1 and TRBJ2-7, with 9 bases lining up with TRBD2. The CDR3 covers 15 residues. The V gene end was trimmed by 1 base and the J gene end by 2 bases; junction bases not matched to a gene: 4. Per germline, CDR1 SGHRS and CDR2 YFSETQ. CDR3 DNA: TGCGCCAGCAGCTTGAGTTTAGCGGGAGCCTACGAGCAGTACTTC. It codes for CASSLSLAGAYEQYF.